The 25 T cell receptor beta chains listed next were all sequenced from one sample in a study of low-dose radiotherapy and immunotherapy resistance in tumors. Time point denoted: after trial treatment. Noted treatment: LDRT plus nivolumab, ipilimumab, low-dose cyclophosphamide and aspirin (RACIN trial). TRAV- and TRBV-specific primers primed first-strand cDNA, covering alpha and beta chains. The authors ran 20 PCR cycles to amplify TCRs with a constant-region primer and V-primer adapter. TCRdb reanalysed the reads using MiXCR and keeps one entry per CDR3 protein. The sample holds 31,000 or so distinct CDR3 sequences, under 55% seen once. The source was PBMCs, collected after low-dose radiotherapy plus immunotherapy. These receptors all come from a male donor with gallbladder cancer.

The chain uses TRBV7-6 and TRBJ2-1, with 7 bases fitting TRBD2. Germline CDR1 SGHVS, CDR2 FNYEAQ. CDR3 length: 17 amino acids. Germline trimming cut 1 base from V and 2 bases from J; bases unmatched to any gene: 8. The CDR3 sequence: CASSLEDWGGAYNEQFF. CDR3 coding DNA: TGTGCCAGCAGCTTAGAGGATTGGGGGGGGGCCTACAATGAGCAGTTCTTC.

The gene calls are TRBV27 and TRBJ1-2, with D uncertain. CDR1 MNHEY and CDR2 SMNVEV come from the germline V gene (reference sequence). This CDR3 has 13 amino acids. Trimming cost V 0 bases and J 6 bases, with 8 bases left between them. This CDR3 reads CASSLSGSHGYTF. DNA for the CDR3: TGTGCCAGCAGTTTATCGGGCAGTCATGGCTACACCTTC.

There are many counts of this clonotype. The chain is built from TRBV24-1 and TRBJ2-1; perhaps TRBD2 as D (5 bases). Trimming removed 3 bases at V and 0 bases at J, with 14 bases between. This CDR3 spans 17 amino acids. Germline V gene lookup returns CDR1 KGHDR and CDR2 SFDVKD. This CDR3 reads CATSDGGRSSSYNEQFF. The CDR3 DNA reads TGTGCCACCAGTGATGGAGGCCGGTCTAGCTCCTACAATGAGCAGTTCTTC.

CDR3 in DNA: TGTGCCACCAGCAGAGAACAGCGGTCCATCGGCTACGAGCAGTACTTC. Its protein product is CATSREQRSIGYEQYF. The chain has TRBV15 and TRBJ2-7; D may be TRBD2 (5 bases). The CDR3 contains 16 residues. Trimming stripped 0 bases from V and 3 bases from J, with 15 bases between. CDR1 is LNHNV and CDR2 is YYDKDF in the germline V gene (reference sequence).

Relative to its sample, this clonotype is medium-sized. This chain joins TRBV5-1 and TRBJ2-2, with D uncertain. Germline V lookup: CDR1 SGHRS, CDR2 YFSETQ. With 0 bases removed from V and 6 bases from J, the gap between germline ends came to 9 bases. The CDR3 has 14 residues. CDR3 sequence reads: CASSLGGKPGELFF. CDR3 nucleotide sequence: TGCGCCAGCAGCTTGGGCGGCAAACCCGGGGAGCTGTTTTTT.

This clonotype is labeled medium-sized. CDR3 residues: CASSSANTGELFF. The DNA for the CDR3 is TGTGCCAGCAGCTCAGCGAACACCGGGGAGCTGTTTTTT. This chain uses TRBV5-5 with TRBJ2-2; no reliable D call. V gave up 3 bases and J gave up 0 bases, with 3 bases separating them. Per germline, CDR1 SGHKS and CDR2 YYEKEE (reference sequence). The CDR3 has 13 residues.

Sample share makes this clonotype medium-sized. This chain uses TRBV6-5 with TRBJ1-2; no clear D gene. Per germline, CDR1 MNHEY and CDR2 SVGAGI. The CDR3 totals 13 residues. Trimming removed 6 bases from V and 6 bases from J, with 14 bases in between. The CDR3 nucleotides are TGTGCCAGCAGCTGGGGAGAGAGAAATGGCTACACCTTC. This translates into CASSWGERNGYTF.

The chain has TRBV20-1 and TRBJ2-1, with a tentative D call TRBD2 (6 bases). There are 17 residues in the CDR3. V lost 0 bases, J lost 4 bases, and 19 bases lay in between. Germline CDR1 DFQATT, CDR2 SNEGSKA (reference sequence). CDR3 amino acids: CSARDALGGFLYNEQFF. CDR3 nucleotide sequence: TGCAGTGCTAGAGATGCGCTGGGAGGCTTTTTGTACAATGAGCAGTTCTTC.

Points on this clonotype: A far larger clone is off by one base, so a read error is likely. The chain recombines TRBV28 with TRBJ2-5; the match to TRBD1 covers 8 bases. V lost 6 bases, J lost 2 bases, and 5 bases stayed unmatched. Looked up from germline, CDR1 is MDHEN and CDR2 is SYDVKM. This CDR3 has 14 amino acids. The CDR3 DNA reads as TGTGCCAGCAGCTTGAGACAGGGGCAAGAGACCCAGTACTTC. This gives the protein CASSLRQGQETQYF.

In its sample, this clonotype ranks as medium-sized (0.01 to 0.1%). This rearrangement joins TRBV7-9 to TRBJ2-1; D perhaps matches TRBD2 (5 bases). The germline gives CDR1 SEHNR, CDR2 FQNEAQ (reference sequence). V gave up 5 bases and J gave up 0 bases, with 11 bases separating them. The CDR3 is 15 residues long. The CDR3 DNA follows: TGTGCCAGCAGCGCTAGCCGGAGCTCCTACAATGAGCAGTTCTTC. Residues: CASSASRSSYNEQFF.

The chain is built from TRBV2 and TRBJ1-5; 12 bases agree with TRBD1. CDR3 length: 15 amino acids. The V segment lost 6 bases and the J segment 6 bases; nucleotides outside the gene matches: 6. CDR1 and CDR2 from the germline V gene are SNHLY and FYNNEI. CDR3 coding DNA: TGTGCCAGCAGCGCCGGGACAGGGGGCCTTCAGCCCCAGCATTTT. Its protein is CASSAGTGGLQPQHF.

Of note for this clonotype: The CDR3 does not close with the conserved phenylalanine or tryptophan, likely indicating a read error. CDR3 in DNA: TGTGCCAGCTCACAGCCCACTTCAGATACGCAGTATCTT. It translates to CASSQPTSDTQYL. V gene TRBV18 combines with J gene TRBJ2-3; D gene unclear. V was pared by 4 bases and J by 4 bases, with 9 bases between. The CDR3 covers 13 residues. Germline loops: CDR1 KGHSH, CDR2 LQKENI.

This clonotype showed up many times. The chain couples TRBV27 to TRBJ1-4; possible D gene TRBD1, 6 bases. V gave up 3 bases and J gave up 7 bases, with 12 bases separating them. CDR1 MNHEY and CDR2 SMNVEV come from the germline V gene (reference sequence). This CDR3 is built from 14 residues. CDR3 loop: CASSLRRGLEKLFF. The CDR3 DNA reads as TGTGCCAGCAGTTTGCGCAGGGGACTTGAAAAACTGTTTTTT.

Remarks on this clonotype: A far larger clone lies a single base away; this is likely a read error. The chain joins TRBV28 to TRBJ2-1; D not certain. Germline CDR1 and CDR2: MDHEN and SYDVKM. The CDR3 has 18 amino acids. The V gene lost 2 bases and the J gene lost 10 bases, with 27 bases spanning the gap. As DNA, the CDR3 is TGTGCCAGCAGTTTAATGGGCAACAACCTAGGGTTCCTGCACGAGCAGTTCTTC. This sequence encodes CASSLMGNNLGFLHEQFF.

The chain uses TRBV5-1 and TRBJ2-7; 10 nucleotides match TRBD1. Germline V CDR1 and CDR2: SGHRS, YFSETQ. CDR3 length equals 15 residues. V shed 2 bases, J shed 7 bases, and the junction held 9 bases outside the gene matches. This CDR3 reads CASSFLGQGIQEQYF. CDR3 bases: TGCGCCAGCAGCTTTCTGGGACAGGGGATTCAAGAGCAGTACTTC.

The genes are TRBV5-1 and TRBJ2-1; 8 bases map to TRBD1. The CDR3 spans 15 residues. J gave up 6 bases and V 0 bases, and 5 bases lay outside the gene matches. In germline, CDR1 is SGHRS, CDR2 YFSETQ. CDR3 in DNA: TGCGCCAGCAGCTTGGGTGACAGGGGCGCCAATGAGCAGTTCTTC. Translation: CASSLGDRGANEQFF.

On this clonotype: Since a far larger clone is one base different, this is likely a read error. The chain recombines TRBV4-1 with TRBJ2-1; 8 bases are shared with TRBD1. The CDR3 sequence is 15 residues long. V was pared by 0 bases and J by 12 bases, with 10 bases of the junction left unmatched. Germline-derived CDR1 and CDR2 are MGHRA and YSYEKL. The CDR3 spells CASSQDSRGRFGQFF. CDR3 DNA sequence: TGCGCCAGCAGCCAAGATAGCAGGGGGCGGTTTGGGCAGTTCTTC.

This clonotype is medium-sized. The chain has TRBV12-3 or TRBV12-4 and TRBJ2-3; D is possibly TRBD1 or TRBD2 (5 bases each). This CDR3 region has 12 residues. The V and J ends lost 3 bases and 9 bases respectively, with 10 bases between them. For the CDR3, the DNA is TGTGCCAGCAGTTTGCTCCGGGACACGCAGTATTTT. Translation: CASSLLRDTQYF.

This CDR3 reads CASSWSSEMNEQFF. CDR3 DNA sequence: TGTGCCAGCAGTTGGTCTAGCGAGATGAATGAGCAGTTCTTC. The gene calls are TRBV6-5 and TRBJ2-1, with D perhaps matching TRBD2 (6 bases). CDR3 size: 14 residues. Germline V gene sequence: CDR1 MNHEY, CDR2 SVGAGI. The germline V and J ends were trimmed by 4 bases and 7 bases, with 14 bases remaining between them.

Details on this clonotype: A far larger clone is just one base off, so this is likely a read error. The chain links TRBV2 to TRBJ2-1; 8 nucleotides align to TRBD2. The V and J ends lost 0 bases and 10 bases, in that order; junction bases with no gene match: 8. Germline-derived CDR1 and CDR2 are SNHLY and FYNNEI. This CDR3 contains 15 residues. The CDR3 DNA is TGTGCCAGCAGTGAAGCGGGGCTAGCGGGTTACGAGCAGTTCTTC. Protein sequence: CASSEAGLAGYEQFF. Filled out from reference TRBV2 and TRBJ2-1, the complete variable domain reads EPEVTQTPSHQVTQMGQEVILRCVPISNHLYFYWYRQILGQKVEFLVSFYNNEISEKSEIFDDQFSVERPDGSNFTLKIRSTKLEDSAMYFCASSEAGLAGYEQFFGPGTRLTVL.

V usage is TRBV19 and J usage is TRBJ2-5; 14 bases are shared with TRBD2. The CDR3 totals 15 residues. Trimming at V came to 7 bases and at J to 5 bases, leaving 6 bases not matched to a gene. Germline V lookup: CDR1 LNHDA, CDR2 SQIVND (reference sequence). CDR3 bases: TGTGCCAGTAAACCGGGACTAGCGGGGGCTGAGACCCAGTACTTC. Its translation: CASKPGLAGAETQYF.

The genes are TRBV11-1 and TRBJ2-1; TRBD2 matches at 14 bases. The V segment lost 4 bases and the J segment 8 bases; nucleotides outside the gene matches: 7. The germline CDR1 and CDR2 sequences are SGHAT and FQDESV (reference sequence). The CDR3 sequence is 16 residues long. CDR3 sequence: CASSSEGTSGGYEQFF. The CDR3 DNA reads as TGTGCCAGCAGCTCAGAGGGGACTAGCGGGGGTTATGAGCAGTTCTTC.

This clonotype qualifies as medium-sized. CDR3 nucleotide sequence: TGCGCCAGCAGCTTGGTGGAGGCCCCCTATAATTCACCCCTCCACTTT. It yields the protein CASSLVEAPYNSPLHF. V gene TRBV5-1 combines with J gene TRBJ1-6; D gene uncertain. The germline gives CDR1 SGHRS, CDR2 YFSETQ. The V end lost 0 bases, the J end lost 2 bases, and 9 bases lay between the germline ends. The length of the CDR3 is 16 residues.

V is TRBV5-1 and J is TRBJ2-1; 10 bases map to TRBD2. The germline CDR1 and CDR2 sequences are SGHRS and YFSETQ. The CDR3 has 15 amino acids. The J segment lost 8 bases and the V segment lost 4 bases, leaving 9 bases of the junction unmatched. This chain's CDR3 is CASSQASGRAYEQFF. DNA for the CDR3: TGCGCCAGCAGCCAAGCGAGCGGGAGGGCCTATGAGCAGTTCTTC.

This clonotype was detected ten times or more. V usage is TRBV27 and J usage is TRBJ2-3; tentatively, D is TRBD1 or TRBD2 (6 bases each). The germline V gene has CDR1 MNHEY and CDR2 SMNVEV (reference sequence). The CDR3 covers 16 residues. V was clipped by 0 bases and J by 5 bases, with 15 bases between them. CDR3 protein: CASSLSGSGAGDTQYF. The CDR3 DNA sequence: TGTGCCAGCAGTTTATCGGGGTCGGGGGCAGGAGATACGCAGTATTTT.